The 23 T cell receptor beta chains below come from one sample, sequenced in a study of blood T cell repertoires in COVID-19. Data came from immunoSEQ multiplex PCR; TCRdb stores just in-frame clones and leaves some out. Here the sample spans almost 90,000 clones, approximately 88% being singletons. Sequenced material: peripheral blood. The receptors originated from a man at least 80 years old with acute or convalescent COVID-19.

In this sample, this clone turned up once. This chain uses TRBV5-1 with TRBJ2-3; 9 nucleotides align to TRBD2. Germline loops: CDR1 SGHRS, CDR2 YFSETQ. The junction had 15 bases not matched to a gene; V was cut back by 6 bases and J by 1 base. CDR3 length equals 18 residues. The CDR3 DNA reads as TGCGCCAGCACCCCGGGACAGAAGGGACTAGCCGGCACAGATACGCAGTATTTT. Amino acid sequence: CASTPGQKGLAGTDTQYF.

The chain has TRBV6-5 and TRBJ1-2; the D is unclear. The CDR3 extends over 14 amino acids. V was clipped by 2 bases and J by 9 bases, with 16 bases between them. Germline V CDR1 and CDR2: MNHEY, SVGAGI. DNA for the CDR3: TGTGCCAGCAGTTACCAGCGAGGCGCCTACAGCTACACCTTC. It codes for CASSYQRGAYSYTF.

V gene TRBV5-8 combines with J gene TRBJ1-5, with TRBD1 matching 8 bases. The CDR3 is made up of 16 amino acids. Trimming at V came to 6 bases and at J to 0 bases, leaving 8 bases not matched to a gene. CDR1 and CDR2 from the germline V gene are SGHTS and YDEGEE. The CDR3 spells CASTWTGTFSNQPQHF. The CDR3 region has the DNA TGTGCCAGCACCTGGACAGGGACCTTTAGCAATCAGCCCCAGCATTTT. Full variable domain (rest looked up from reference TRBV5-8 and TRBJ1-5): EAGVTQSPTHLIKTRGQQATLRCSPISGHTSVYWYQQALGLGLQFLLWYDEGEERNRGNFPPRFSGRQFPNYSSELNVNALELEDSALYLCASTWTGTFSNQPQHFGDGTRLSIL.

This chain joins TRBV7-9 and TRBJ2-1, with 7 bases identical to TRBD2. The CDR3 is 13 amino acids. Trimming cost V 6 bases and J 6 bases; bases outside gene matches: 5. The germline V gene has CDR1 SEHNR and CDR2 FQNEAQ (reference sequence). CDR3: CASSPGGGNEQFF. DNA of the CDR3: TGTGCCAGCAGTCCGGGGGGTGGCAATGAGCAGTTCTTC.

This chain joins TRBV13 and TRBJ2-1; TRBD2 aligns across 7 bases. The CDR3 is 16 residues long. Germline assignment: CDR1 PRHDT and CDR2 FYEKMQ (reference sequence). Trimming cost V 3 bases and J 0 bases; bases outside gene matches: 5. This chain's CDR3 is CASSFSGKSSYNEQFF. As DNA, the CDR3 is TGTGCCAGCAGCTTCAGCGGGAAGAGCTCCTACAATGAGCAGTTCTTC.

The CDR3 nucleotides read TGTGCCAGCAGCCGCCGGATAGCGGGAGCGAACTACAATGAGCAGTTCTTC. Translating it yields CASSRRIAGANYNEQFF. This rearrangement joins TRBV7-2 to TRBJ2-1; 9 bases agree with TRBD2. The CDR3 is 17 amino acids. The trim removed 5 bases at V and 3 bases at J, leaving 11 bases unmatched. Germline V gives CDR1 SGHTA, CDR2 FQGNSA.

The chain carries TRBV7-2 and TRBJ2-1, with a possible D match to TRBD2 (5 bases). The V end was cut by 3 bases, the J end by 4 bases, with 13 bases between. Per germline, CDR1 SGHTA and CDR2 FQGNSA. The CDR3 extends over 15 amino acids. CDR3 bases: TGTGCCAGCAGCTTGTCGTCAGGAGGTTACAATGAGCAGTTCTTC. Residues: CASSLSSGGYNEQFF. Full variable domain (outside the CDR3, taken from reference TRBV7-2 and TRBJ2-1): GAGVSQSPSNKVTEKGKDVELRCDPISGHTALYWYRQSLGQGLEFLIYFQGNSAPDKSGLPSDRFSAERTGGSVSTLTIQRTQQEDSAVYLCASSLSSGGYNEQFFGPGTRLTVL.

The chain is built from TRBV19 and TRBJ1-5; D gene ambiguous. Trimming took off 5 bases at V and 3 bases at J, with 17 bases between the two ends. Germline assignment: CDR1 LNHDA and CDR2 SQIVND (reference sequence). CDR3 length: 16 residues. The CDR3: CASSGRGKGNNQPQHF. CDR3 DNA: TGTGCCAGTAGTGGTCGAGGGAAGGGAAACAATCAGCCCCAGCATTTT.

This rearrangement joins TRBV14 to TRBJ1-6; D possibly corresponds to TRBD1 (6 bases). Germline loops: CDR1 SGHDN, CDR2 FVKESK. V was clipped by 4 bases and J by 7 bases, with 11 bases between them. The CDR3 contains 14 residues. In nucleotides, the CDR3 is TGTGCCAGCAGCCTAAAGAGGGGGAATTCACCCCTCCACTTT. Amino acids: CASSLKRGNSPLHF. The entire variable domain, with the rest obtained from reference TRBV14 and TRBJ1-6, is as follows: EAGVTQFPSHSVIEKGQTVTLRCDPISGHDNLYWYRRVMGKEIKFLLHFVKESKQDESGMPNNRFLAERTGGTYSTLKVQPAELEDSGVYFCASSLKRGNSPLHFGNGTRLTVT.

The chain combines TRBV11-2 with TRBJ1-6, with D unresolved. In germline, CDR1 is SGHAT, CDR2 FQNNGV. CDR3 length: 16 residues. The V end was cut by 5 bases, the J end by 5 bases, with 16 bases between. Here the CDR3 reads CASSPERRHDNSPLHF. The CDR3 nucleotides are TGTGCCAGCAGCCCCGAGAGGCGGCACGATAATTCACCCCTCCACTTT.

The V call is TRBV6-4, the J call TRBJ1-1; TRBD1 is a possible D gene (5 bases). With 7 bases removed from V and 5 bases from J, the gap between germline ends came to 14 bases. The CDR3 consists of 13 residues. Germline loops: CDR1 MRHNA, CDR2 SNTAGT. CDR3 sequence: CASMRQEGTEAFF. In nucleotides, the CDR3 is TGTGCCAGCATGAGGCAGGAGGGGACTGAAGCTTTCTTT.

The chain links TRBV5-1 to TRBJ1-3; 11 nucleotides line up with TRBD1. Trimming removed 4 bases from V and 7 bases from J; junction bases left unmatched: 7. There are 15 residues in the CDR3. Germline CDR1 and CDR2: SGHRS and YFSETQ. The CDR3 coding sequence is TGCGCCAGCAGCCAAATTGGGGACAGGGGGAACACCATATATTTT. Its protein is CASSQIGDRGNTIYF.

The rearrangement links TRBV6-5 to TRBJ2-1; 7 bases are a match to TRBD2. Trimming removed 8 bases from V and 4 bases from J; junction bases left unmatched: 8. The CDR3 loop spans 14 amino acids. Germline V gene data show CDR1 as MNHEY and CDR2 as SVGAGI. CDR3 amino acids: CASFRGGPYNEQFF. In DNA form, the CDR3 reads TGTGCCAGCTTCCGCGGGGGACCTTACAATGAGCAGTTCTTC.

The V gene is TRBV4-1, the J gene TRBJ1-3; no clear D. This CDR3 has 13 residues. In germline, CDR1 is MGHRA, CDR2 YSYEKL. V was shortened by 4 bases and J by 4 bases, with 8 bases between the two germline ends. The CDR3 DNA reads as TGCGCCAGCAGCCTCCTACTCGGAAACACCATATATTTT. Residues: CASSLLLGNTIYF.

V is TRBV7-9 and J is TRBJ2-7, with 7 positions matching TRBD1. Germline values: CDR1 SEHNR, CDR2 FQNEAQ (reference sequence). V lost 6 bases to trimming and J lost 3 bases; unmatched junction nucleotides: 14. The CDR3 has 16 residues. The CDR3 DNA follows: TGTGCCAGCAGGCATTCAACCGGGACAGACTACTACGAGCAGTACTTC. Protein sequence: CASRHSTGTDYYEQYF.

The count of this clone is one. V and J are TRBV11-2 and TRBJ1-2, with TRBD1 identical over 7 bases. The CDR3 extends over 14 amino acids. Trimming removed 5 bases from V and 6 bases from J; junction bases left unmatched: 9. Germline assignment: CDR1 SGHAT and CDR2 FQNNGV. The CDR3 region is CASSPPGTADGYTF. Written as DNA, the CDR3 is TGTGCCAGCAGCCCGCCCGGGACAGCCGATGGCTACACCTTC.

This chain uses TRBV19 with TRBJ1-5; D is undetermined. This CDR3 comprises 15 residues. The V gene's germline CDR1 is LNHDA and CDR2 SQIVND (reference sequence). V lost 5 bases and J lost 0, with 11 bases in between. The CDR3 DNA is TGTGCCAGTAGTGCGGCCGTCAATAGCAATCAGCCCCAGCATTTT. Protein: CASSAAVNSNQPQHF.

V and J are TRBV19 and TRBJ2-3; possibly TRBD2 for D (5 bases). V was pared by 6 bases and J by 4 bases, with 14 bases between. The CDR3 is 14 residues long. The germline gives CDR1 LNHDA, CDR2 SQIVND (reference sequence). The CDR3 loop reads CASRSLASPDTQYF. CDR3 in DNA: TGTGCCAGTAGATCTCTAGCAAGCCCAGATACGCAGTATTTT.

This clone was seen a few times. The chain has TRBV7-6 and TRBJ1-4, with TRBD1 matching over 7 bases. Germline values: CDR1 SGHVS, CDR2 FNYEAQ. With V trimmed by 1 base and J by 3 bases, 2 bases remained unmatched. The CDR3 is 15 residues long. The CDR3 loop reads CASSLETGSNEKLFF. The CDR3 DNA reads as TGTGCCAGCAGCTTAGAGACAGGGTCTAATGAAAAACTGTTTTTT. Filled out from reference TRBV7-6 and TRBJ1-4, the complete variable domain reads GAGVSQSPRYKVTKRGQDVALRCDPISGHVSLYWYRQALGQGPEFLTYFNYEAQQDKSGLPNDRFSAERPEGSISTLTIQRTEQRDSAMYRCASSLETGSNEKLFFGSGTQLSVL.

This chain joins TRBV11-2 and TRBJ1-1; D might be TRBD1 (5 bases). In germline, CDR1 is SGHAT, CDR2 FQNNGV. The V and J ends lost 4 bases and 1 base respectively, with 19 bases between them. The CDR3 is 17 residues long. The CDR3 nucleotides read TGTGCCAGCAGCTCGAATCTACAGGCTGCCACGAACACTGAAGCTTTCTTT. Amino acids: CASSSNLQAATNTEAFF.

The rearrangement links TRBV28 to TRBJ2-7, with D unresolved. In germline, CDR1 is MDHEN, CDR2 SYDVKM. The CDR3 sequence is 12 residues long. Deletions cut 7 bases from V and 1 base from J, with 8 bases between. This CDR3 is CASTERSYEQYF. CDR3 nucleotides: TGTGCCAGCACGGAGCGTTCCTACGAGCAGTACTTC.

The chain carries TRBV5-1 and TRBJ1-1, with D perhaps matching TRBD1 (6 bases). CDR3 size: 19 residues. Germline CDR1 SGHRS, CDR2 YFSETQ. The V gene lost 1 base and the J gene lost 1 base, with 23 bases spanning the gap. CDR3 protein: CASSLSASRGRSPNTEAFF. In DNA form, the CDR3 reads TGCGCCAGCAGCTTGTCGGCCTCCAGGGGACGATCCCCGAACACTGAAGCTTTCTTT.

The chain employs TRBV6-5 and TRBJ1-5; 8 nucleotides align to TRBD1. CDR3 length equals 15 residues. Germline V CDR1 and CDR2: MNHEY, SVGAGI. V gave up 6 bases and J gave up 5 bases; unmatched junction bases: 9. The chain's CDR3 is CASRTRTGIHQPQHF. CDR3 coding DNA: TGTGCCAGCAGAACCAGGACAGGGATCCATCAGCCCCAGCATTTT.